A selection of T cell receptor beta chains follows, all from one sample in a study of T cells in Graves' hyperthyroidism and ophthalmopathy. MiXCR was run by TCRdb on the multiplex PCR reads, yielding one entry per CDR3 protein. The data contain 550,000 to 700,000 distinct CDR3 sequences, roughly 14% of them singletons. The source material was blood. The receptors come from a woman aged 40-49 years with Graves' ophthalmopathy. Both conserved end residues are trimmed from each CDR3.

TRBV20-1 SARLGGEETQY
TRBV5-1 ASSLPGVEETQY
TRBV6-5 ASKSGSGTYEQY
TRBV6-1 ASSKSDREYEQY
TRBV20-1 SARSLSGGELF
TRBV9 ASSVDPSGGGNSPLH
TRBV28 ASSPSSGETQY
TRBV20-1 SASQGGAYEQY
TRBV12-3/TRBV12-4 ASIARRYGNTIY
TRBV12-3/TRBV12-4 ASSMTLPPLNTEAF
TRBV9 ASSADSLVETQY
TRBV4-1 ASSQTGGGYSYGYT
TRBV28 ASSGVDRAGGDEQY
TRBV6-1 ASSAVWTGVGETQY
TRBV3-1 ASSLKGIQETQY
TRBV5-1 ASSLGDLYEQY
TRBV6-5 ASSTEWSTEAF